The 10 T cell receptor beta chains listed next were all sequenced from one sample in a study of blood T cell repertoires in COVID-19. Clones were sequenced by immunoSEQ multiplex PCR, and TCRdb holds only the in-frame ones, with some missing. Among around 400,000 clones listed, under 85% were seen once. The sequenced sample was PBMCs or T cells enriched from blood (not recorded which). These receptors were collected from a woman between 50 and 59 years old who had recovered from COVID-19.

The genes are TRBV9 and TRBJ1-3; no definite D call. This CDR3 spans 14 amino acids. From germline, CDR1 is SGDLS and CDR2 YYNGEE. The germline V and J ends were trimmed by 3 bases and 0 bases, with 7 bases remaining between them. The CDR3 loop reads CASSDSSSGNTIYF. The CDR3 nucleotides are TGTGCCAGCAGCGACAGCAGCTCTGGAAACACCATATATTTT.

V gene TRBV11-3 combines with J gene TRBJ1-2; D remains unclear. Looked up from germline, CDR1 is SGHNT and CDR2 is YENEEA. This CDR3 has 14 amino acids. The ends were cut back, 5 bases at V and 5 bases at J, with 15 bases in the middle. CDR3 residues: CASSIRGEGYGYTF. CDR3 in DNA: TGTGCCAGCAGCATACGGGGAGAGGGTTATGGCTACACCTTC. The variable domain in full, completed from reference TRBV11-3 and TRBJ1-2, reads EAGVVQSPRYKIIEKKQPVAFWCNPISGHNTLYWYLQNLGQGPELLIRYENEEAVDDSQLPKDRFSAERLKGVDSTLKIQPAELGDSAVYLCASSIRGEGYGYTFGSGTRLTVV.

The rearrangement uses TRBV25-1 and TRBJ1-2, with a tentative D call TRBD1 (5 bases). Germline V lookup: CDR1 MGHDK, CDR2 SYGVNS. The CDR3 covers 14 residues. Trimming took off 3 bases at V and 1 base at J, with 9 bases between the two ends. CDR3 sequence reads: CASSDLGHNYGYTF. The CDR3 region has the DNA TGTGCCAGCAGTGATTTGGGGCATAACTATGGCTACACCTTC.

This clone showed up just once. The gene calls are TRBV18 and TRBJ1-5, with unresolved D. The CDR3 is made up of 16 amino acids. Trimming cost V 3 bases and J 1 base, with 13 bases left between them. Germline CDR1 is KGHSH and CDR2 is LQKENI. The CDR3 reads CASSPQSAASNQPQHF. The CDR3, as DNA: TGTGCCAGCTCACCCCAGTCCGCAGCGAGCAATCAGCCCCAGCATTTT.

This chain connects TRBV28 to TRBJ1-1; D possibly corresponds to TRBD1 (5 bases). Trimming removed 6 bases from V and 4 bases from J, with 15 bases in between. This CDR3 has 14 residues. CDR1 is MDHEN and CDR2 is SYDVKM in the germline V gene. The CDR3 sequence: CASRAQGLATEAFF. The CDR3 nucleotides are TGTGCCAGCAGGGCTCAGGGTCTGGCCACTGAAGCTTTCTTT. Full variable domain (missing parts from reference TRBV28 and TRBJ1-1): DVKVTQSSRYLVKRTGEKVFLECVQDMDHENMFWYRQDPGLGLRLIYFSYDVKMKEKGDIPEGYSVSREKKERFSLILESASTNQTSMYLCASRAQGLATEAFFGQGTRLTVV.

The chain is built from TRBV11-3 and TRBJ1-2; D ambiguous. The V gene lost 1 base and the J gene lost 2 bases, with 5 bases spanning the gap. The CDR3 contains 13 residues. Germline assignment: CDR1 SGHNT and CDR2 YENEEA. CDR3 DNA: TGTGCCAGCAGCTTAGGGGCCAACTATGGCTACACCTTC. Translating it yields CASSLGANYGYTF.

V and J are TRBV6-5 and TRBJ2-1; D is possibly TRBD1 (6 bases). The CDR3 covers 16 residues. CDR1 MNHEY and CDR2 SVGAGI come from the germline V gene. V was clipped by 1 base and J by 6 bases, with 16 bases between them. The CDR3 nucleotides read TGTGCCAGCAGTTACTTTGGACAGCCCCTTGTCAATGAGCAGTTCTTC. Encoded protein: CASSYFGQPLVNEQFF.

J is TRBJ2-7 and V is TRBV12-3 or TRBV12-4, with a tentative D call TRBD1 (6 bases). The V end lost 5 bases, the J end lost 3 bases, and 11 bases lay between the germline ends. This CDR3 comprises 13 residues. The CDR3 region has the DNA TGTGCCAGCAGTCCGACAGGTTTCTACGAGCAGTACTTC. It yields the protein CASSPTGFYEQYF.

This chain links TRBV27 with TRBJ1-6; possible D gene TRBD1, 6 bases. V lost 6 bases and J 9 bases, leaving 18 bases between the germline ends. Germline V gene lookup returns CDR1 MNHEY and CDR2 SMNVEV (reference sequence). The CDR3 sequence is 15 residues long. The CDR3 DNA reads TGTGCCAGCAGGCGGACCAGGGGAGAGAGTTCACCCCTCCACTTT. As protein: CASRRTRGESSPLHF.

The chain recombines TRBV7-2 with TRBJ2-5; 8 bases align to TRBD2. The CDR3 totals 17 residues. With 3 bases clipped from V and 1 base from J, the junction kept 10 bases outside the gene matches. From germline, CDR1 is SGHTA and CDR2 FQGNSA. DNA for the CDR3: TGTGCCAGCAGCTTTCACTACCGCGCGGGAGGCCAAGAGACCCAGTACTTC. It codes for CASSFHYRAGGQETQYF.